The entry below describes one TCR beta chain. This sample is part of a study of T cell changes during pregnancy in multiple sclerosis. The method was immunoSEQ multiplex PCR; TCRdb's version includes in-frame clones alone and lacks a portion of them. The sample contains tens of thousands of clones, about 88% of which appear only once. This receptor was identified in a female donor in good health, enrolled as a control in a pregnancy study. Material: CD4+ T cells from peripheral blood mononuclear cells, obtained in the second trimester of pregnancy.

The CDR3 region has the DNA TGCGCCAGCAGCTTGGTAAGGTCTAGCGGGAAAGGTGAGCAGTTCTTC. It yields the protein CASSLVRSSGKGEQFF. The rearrangement links TRBV5-1 to TRBJ2-1; TRBD2 aligns across 9 bases. With V trimmed by 0 bases and J by 9 bases, 10 bases remained unmatched. The CDR3 has 16 amino acids. Germline V CDR1 and CDR2: SGHRS, YFSETQ.